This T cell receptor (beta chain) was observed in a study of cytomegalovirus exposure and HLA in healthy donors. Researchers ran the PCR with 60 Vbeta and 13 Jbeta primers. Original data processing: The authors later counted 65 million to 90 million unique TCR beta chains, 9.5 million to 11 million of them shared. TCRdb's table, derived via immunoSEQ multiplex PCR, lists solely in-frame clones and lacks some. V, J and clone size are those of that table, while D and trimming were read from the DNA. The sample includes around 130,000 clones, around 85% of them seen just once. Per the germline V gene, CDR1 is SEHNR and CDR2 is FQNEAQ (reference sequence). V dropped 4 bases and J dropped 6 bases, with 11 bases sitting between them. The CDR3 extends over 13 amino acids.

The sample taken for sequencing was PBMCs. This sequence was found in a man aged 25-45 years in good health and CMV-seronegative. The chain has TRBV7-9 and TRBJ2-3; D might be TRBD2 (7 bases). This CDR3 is CASSSGEGDTQYF. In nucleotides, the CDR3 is TGTGCCAGCAGCTCAGGGGAGGGGGATACGCAGTATTTT.